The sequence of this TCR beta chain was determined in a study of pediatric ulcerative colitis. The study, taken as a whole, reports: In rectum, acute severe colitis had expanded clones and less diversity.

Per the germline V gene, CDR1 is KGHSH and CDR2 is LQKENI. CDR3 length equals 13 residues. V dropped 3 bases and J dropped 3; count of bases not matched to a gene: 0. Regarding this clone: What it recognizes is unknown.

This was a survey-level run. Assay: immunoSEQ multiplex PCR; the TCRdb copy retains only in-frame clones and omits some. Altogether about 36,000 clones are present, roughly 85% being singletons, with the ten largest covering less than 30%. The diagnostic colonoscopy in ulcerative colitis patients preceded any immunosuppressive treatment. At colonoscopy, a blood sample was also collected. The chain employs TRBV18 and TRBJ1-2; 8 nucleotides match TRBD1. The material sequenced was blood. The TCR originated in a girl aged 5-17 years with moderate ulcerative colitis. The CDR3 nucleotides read TGTGCCAGCTCACCGGACAGGGACTATGGCTACACCTTC. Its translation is CASSPDRDYGYTF.